The 11 T cell receptor beta chains below were found in one sample sequenced in a study of shared clonotypes between healthy human individuals. Libraries were prepared by immunoSEQ multiplex PCR; TCRdb keeps only in-frame clonotypes and omits some of them. The table records over a million clones, about 75% of them present only once. Material for sequencing was memory CD4+ T cells sorted from blood. Subset reported: CD45RA-negative fraction. These receptors were obtained from a man aged 18 to 30 in good health.

There are a few counts of this clone. V is TRBV10-1 and J is TRBJ1-1; D might be TRBD1 (5 bases). CDR1 is WNHNN, CDR2 SYGVQD, per germline (reference sequence). V was pared by 2 bases and J by 8 bases, with 12 bases between. The CDR3 length is 13 residues. CDR3 loop: CASSERRGREAFF. The CDR3 nucleotides are TGCGCCAGCAGTGAGAGAAGGGGCCGCGAAGCTTTCTTT.

This clone appeared many times. This chain joins TRBV5-1 and TRBJ2-5, with unresolved D. The CDR3 runs to 14 residues. Germline V CDR1 and CDR2: SGHRS, YFSETQ. Trimming took 0 bases from V and 1 from J, leaving 7 bases between them. The CDR3 sequence is CASSLERIQETQYF. The CDR3 nucleotides are TGCGCCAGCAGCTTGGAGCGAATCCAAGAGACCCAGTACTTC.

This chain connects TRBV2 to TRBJ1-3; 9 nucleotides agree with TRBD1. This CDR3 spans 13 amino acids. Unmatched junction bases numbered 1, after V lost 6 bases and J lost 4 bases. Looked up from germline, CDR1 is SNHLY and CDR2 is FYNNEI. CDR3 nucleotides: TGTGCCAGCAGAGGGACAGGGGGAAACACCATATATTTT. Encoded protein: CASRGTGGNTIYF.

The sample holds a few counts of this clone. The chain links TRBV6-5 to TRBJ2-3, with 9 bases identical to TRBD1. The junction had 8 bases not matched to a gene; V was cut back by 5 bases and J by 5 bases. Germline CDR1 MNHEY, CDR2 SVGAGI. The CDR3 has 15 residues. CDR3 nucleotides: TGTGCCAGCAGTCAAACAGGGGGCATTCAAGATACGCAGTATTTT. Encoded protein: CASSQTGGIQDTQYF.

The chain uses TRBV7-2 and TRBJ2-3; no firm D call. The V gene's germline CDR1 is SGHTA and CDR2 FQGNSA. The CDR3 is 15 residues long. V was shortened by 0 bases and J by 2 bases, with 9 bases between the two germline ends. CDR3 sequence (DNA): TGTGCCAGCAGCTTAGCTGGCGGAGCCACAGATACGCAGTATTTT. Its translation: CASSLAGGATDTQYF.

The genes are TRBV5-1 and TRBJ2-7; D tentatively reads TRBD1 or TRBD2 (5 bases each). This CDR3 has 14 residues. CDR1 is SGHRS, CDR2 YFSETQ, per germline. Trimming removed 6 bases from V and 6 bases from J, with 19 bases in between. CDR3 bases: TGCGCCAGCACCCTTAGGTCAGGGAGCGGCGAGCAGTACTTC. This translates into CASTLRSGSGEQYF.

This clone was observed a few times. The chain carries TRBV10-3 and TRBJ1-2; 7 bases match TRBD1. After removal of 0 bases from V and 5 bases from J, the junction contained 3 bases not matched to a gene. This CDR3 contains 14 residues. Germline V CDR1 and CDR2: ENHRY, SYGVKD. CDR3 sequence (DNA): TGTGCCATCAGTGAGTCAGGGACAGAGTATGGCTACACCTTC. As protein: CAISESGTEYGYTF.

In this sample, this clone turned up a few times. The DNA for the CDR3 is TGTGCCAGCAGACTGGCAGTAGAAAGTCAGCCCCAGCATTTT. Translating it yields CASRLAVESQPQHF. The V call is TRBV5-5, the J call TRBJ1-5; no clear D. V was shortened by 5 bases and J by 6 bases, with 15 bases between the two germline ends. The CDR3 sequence is 14 residues long. Germline V lookup: CDR1 SGHKS, CDR2 YYEKEE (reference sequence).

The chain combines TRBV18 with TRBJ2-3; 11 nucleotides line up with TRBD1. There are 16 residues in the CDR3. The V and J ends lost 2 bases and 3 bases, in that order; junction bases with no gene match: 4. The germline gives CDR1 KGHSH, CDR2 LQKENI. The CDR3 bases are TGTGCCAGCTCACCAACAGGACAGGGGGCAACAGATACGCAGTATTTT. It specifies CASSPTGQGATDTQYF.

V is TRBV6-6 and J is TRBJ1-1; weak D call: TRBD1 (6 bases). The CDR3 runs 16 residues. Germline V gene data show CDR1 as MNHNY and CDR2 as SVGAGI (reference sequence). With 5 bases removed from V and 3 bases from J, the gap between germline ends came to 19 bases. The CDR3 protein is CASSKGRGGVYTEAFF. The CDR3 bases are TGTGCCAGCAGTAAGGGACGAGGGGGTGTATACACTGAAGCTTTCTTT.

This rearrangement joins TRBV29-1 to TRBJ1-5; D is ambiguous. Germline CDR1 SQVTM, CDR2 ANQGSEA. V lost 8 bases and J lost 6, with 20 bases in between. CDR3 size: 14 residues. Written as DNA, the CDR3 is TGCAGCCCCGCTAGATGGGATTCCCTTCAGCCCCAGCATTTT. Translated: CSPARWDSLQPQHF.